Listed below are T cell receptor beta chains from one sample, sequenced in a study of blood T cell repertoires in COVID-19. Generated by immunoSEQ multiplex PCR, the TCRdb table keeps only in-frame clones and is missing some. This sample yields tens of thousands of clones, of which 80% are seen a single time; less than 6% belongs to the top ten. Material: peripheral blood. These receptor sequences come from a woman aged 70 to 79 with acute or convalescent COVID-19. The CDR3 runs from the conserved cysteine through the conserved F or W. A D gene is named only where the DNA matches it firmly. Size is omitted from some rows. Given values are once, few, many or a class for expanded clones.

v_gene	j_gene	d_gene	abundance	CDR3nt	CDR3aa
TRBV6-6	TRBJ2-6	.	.	TGTGCCAGCAGTTACTTTCAGGGGCCCGGGGCCAACGTCCTGACTTTC	CASSYFQGPGANVLTF
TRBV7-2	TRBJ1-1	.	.	TGTGCCAGCAGCTTCGACAGGCTGAACACTGAAGCTTTCTTT	CASSFDRLNTEAFF
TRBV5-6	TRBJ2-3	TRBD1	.	TGTGCCAGCAGCTCGGGACAGGGGACAGATACGCAGTATTTT	CASSSGQGTDTQYF
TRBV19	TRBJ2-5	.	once	TGTGCCAGTAGTATTCCGGGGGAGGAGACCCAGTACTTC	CASSIPGEETQYF
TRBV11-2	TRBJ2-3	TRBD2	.	TGTGCCAGCAGCTTAGAGGCGGGGGGGTTGGCAGATACGCAGTATTTT	CASSLEAGGLADTQYF
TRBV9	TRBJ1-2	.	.	TGTGCCAGCAGCGTAGCAATCGTAGCCAGGGGTGGCTATGGCTACACCTTC	CASSVAIVARGGYGYTF
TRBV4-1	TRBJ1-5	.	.	TGCGCCAGCAGCCAACTTAAGGCGGGGGCAAATAGCAATCAGCCCCAGCATTTT	CASSQLKAGANSNQPQHF
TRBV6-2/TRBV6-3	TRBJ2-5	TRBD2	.	TGTGCCAGCAGTTACTCGTCACGACTAGCGGGGGACCAAGAGACCCAGTACTTC	CASSYSSRLAGDQETQYF
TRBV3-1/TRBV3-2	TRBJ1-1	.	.	TGTGCCAGCAGCCAAGTGTCATCAGGAGCTTTCTTT	CASSQVSSGAFF
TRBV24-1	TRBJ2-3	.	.	TGTGCCACCAGTGATTTCCGGGGGTTTGGCACAGATACGCAGTATTTT	CATSDFRGFGTDTQYF
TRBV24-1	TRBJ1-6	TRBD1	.	TGTGCCACCAGTGATGGACAGGGTTCGCTGTCACCCCTCCACTTT	CATSDGQGSLSPLHF
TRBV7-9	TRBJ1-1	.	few	TGTGCCAGCAGCTATGGCCCAGCTGAAGCTTTCTTT	CASSYGPAEAFF
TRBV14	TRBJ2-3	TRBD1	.	TGTGCCAGCAGCCAAGAGCCCAGGGGGCGTTCCGATACGCAGTATTTT	CASSQEPRGRSDTQYF
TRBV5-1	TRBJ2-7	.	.	TGCGCCAGCAGCTTGTACTCGGGGGCCTACGAGCAGTACTTC	CASSLYSGAYEQYF
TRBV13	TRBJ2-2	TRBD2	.	TGTGCCAGCAGCCTCGGGGGACTAGCGGGGGGCCGGAACACCGGGGAGCTGTTTTTT	CASSLGGLAGGRNTGELFF